This T cell receptor beta chain appears in the sequencing data of a study of blood T cells in healthy people across ages. From germline, CDR1 is SEHNR and CDR2 FQNEAQ (reference sequence). This CDR3 is built from 14 residues. V was clipped by 1 base and J by 5 bases, with 10 bases between them. Alongside a J-beta primer mix, a sample-barcoded 5' primer served in a second PCR lasting 7 to 11 cycles. TCRdb fed the 5' RACE reads into MiXCR, producing one record per CDR3 protein. The sample contains 540,000 or so distinct CDR3 sequences, more than 20% of which appear only once. This same sample was also taken into another study, of T cells of mothers and their children. From that study: Reverse transcription into cDNA received all extracted RNA, at around 1.5 ug per 15 ul. Related mother-child pairs shared slightly more overlap than unrelated pairs, but the difference was non-significant.

This receptor was obtained from a boy aged 5-17 years in good health. V and J are TRBV7-9 and TRBJ2-3, with D tentatively TRBD1 (5 bases). The sample consisted of blood. This chain's CDR3 is CASSLGGELDTQYF. The DNA of the CDR3 is TGTGCCAGCAGCTTAGGGGGCGAGCTAGATACGCAGTATTTT.